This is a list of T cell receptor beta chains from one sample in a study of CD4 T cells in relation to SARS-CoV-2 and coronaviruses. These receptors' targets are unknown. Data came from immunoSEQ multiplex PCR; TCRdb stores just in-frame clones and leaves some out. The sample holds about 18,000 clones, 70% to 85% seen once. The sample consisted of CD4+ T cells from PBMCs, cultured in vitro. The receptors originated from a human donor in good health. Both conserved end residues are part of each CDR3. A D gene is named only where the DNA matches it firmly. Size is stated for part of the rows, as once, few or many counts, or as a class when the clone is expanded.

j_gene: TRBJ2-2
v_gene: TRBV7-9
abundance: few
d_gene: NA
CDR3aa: CASSLSVSVVTGELFF
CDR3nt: TGTGCCAGCAGCTTATCTGTTTCTGTTGTCACCGGGGAGCTGTTTTTT

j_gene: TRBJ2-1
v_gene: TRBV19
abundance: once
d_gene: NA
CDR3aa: CASSPRDLSYNEQFF
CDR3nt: TGTGCCAGTAGTCCCAGGGACTTATCCTACAATGAGCAGTTCTTC

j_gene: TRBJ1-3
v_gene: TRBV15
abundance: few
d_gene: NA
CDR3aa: CATSRDVGNTIYF
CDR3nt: TGTGCCACCAGCCGGGACGTTGGAAACACCATATATTTT

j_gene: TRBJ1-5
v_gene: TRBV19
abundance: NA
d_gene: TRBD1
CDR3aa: CASTKTGTGGDQPQHF
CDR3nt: TGTGCCAGCACTAAAACCGGGACAGGGGGAGATCAGCCCCAGCATTTT

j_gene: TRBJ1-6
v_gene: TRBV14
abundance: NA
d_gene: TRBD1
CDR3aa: CASSQNRGLSPLHF
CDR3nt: TGTGCCAGCAGCCAAAACAGGGGGCTTTCACCCCTCCACTTT

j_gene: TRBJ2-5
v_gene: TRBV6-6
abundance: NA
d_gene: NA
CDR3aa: CASSLAQETQYF
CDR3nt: TGTGCCAGCAGCCTAGCTCAAGAGACCCAGTACTTC

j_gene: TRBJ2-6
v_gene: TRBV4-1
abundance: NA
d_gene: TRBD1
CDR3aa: CASSQPDRAGANVLTF
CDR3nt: TGCGCCAGCAGCCAACCCGACAGGGCTGGGGCCAACGTCCTGACTTTC

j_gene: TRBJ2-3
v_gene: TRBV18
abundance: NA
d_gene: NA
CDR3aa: CASSPGGLPTDTQYF
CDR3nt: TGTGCCAGCTCACCGGGGGGACTCCCCACAGATACGCAGTATTTT

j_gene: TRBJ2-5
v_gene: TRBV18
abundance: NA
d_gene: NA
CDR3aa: CASSPPGQETQYF
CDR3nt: TGTGCCAGCTCACCTCCCGGCCAAGAGACCCAGTACTTC

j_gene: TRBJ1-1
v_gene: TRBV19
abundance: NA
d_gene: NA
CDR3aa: CASSIGPDSGTEAFF
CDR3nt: TGTGCCAGTAGTATAGGCCCGGACAGCGGGACTGAAGCTTTCTTT

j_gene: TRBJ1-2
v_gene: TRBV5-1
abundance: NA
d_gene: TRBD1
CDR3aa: CASSPTGTGRFGYTF
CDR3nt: TGCGCCAGCAGCCCAACCGGGACAGGGAGGTTTGGCTACACCTTC